Each of the 24 T cell receptor beta chains below was sequenced from the same sample in a study of shared clonotypes between healthy human individuals. Sequencing was performed with immunoSEQ multiplex PCR; in TCRdb, only in-frame clones are kept and a portion is missing. The repertoire has roughly 700,000 clones, around 91% of them found once; the top ten carry roughly 36%. Source material: memory CD8+ T cells from PBMCs. Indicated subset: CD45RO+ cells pooled with CCR7-negative TemRA cells. The receptor set was obtained from a man younger than 35 in good health. Some clones in this sample may be carry-over from other donors' samples.

The chain couples TRBV4-3 to TRBJ1-1; D possibly corresponds to TRBD1 (5 bases). V was trimmed by 0 bases and J by 6 bases, leaving 8 bases between them. The germline gives CDR1 LGHNA, CDR2 YSLEER. This CDR3 spans 13 amino acids. CDR3 nucleotide sequence: TGCGCCAGCAGCCAAGACGGAGGGGCTGAAGCTTTCTTT. Protein product: CASSQDGGAEAFF.

The genes are TRBV27 and TRBJ1-2; 7 bases match TRBD1. Unmatched junction bases numbered 6, after V lost 5 bases and J lost 0 bases. The CDR3 extends over 15 amino acids. Germline V CDR1 and CDR2: MNHEY, SMNVEV (reference sequence). CDR3 sequence: CASSTWTGSNYGYTF. The CDR3 DNA reads as TGTGCCAGCAGTACTTGGACAGGTTCTAACTATGGCTACACCTTC.

Points on this clone: Other DNA sequences within the sample encode an identical CDR3. The V gene is TRBV27, the J gene TRBJ2-7; D is uncertain. CDR3 size: 14 residues. V was clipped by 2 bases and J by 2 bases, with 10 bases between them. Germline V CDR1 and CDR2: MNHEY, SMNVEV (reference sequence). DNA of the CDR3: TGTGCCAGCAGTTTAAACGGTGGAGCCTACGAGCAGTACTTC. This encodes CASSLNGGAYEQYF.

This chain uses TRBV19 with TRBJ2-6; TRBD2 matches 12 bases. CDR1 LNHDA and CDR2 SQIVND come from the germline V gene (reference sequence). CDR3 length equals 18 residues. Trimming took 5 bases from V and 0 from J; bases not matched to a gene: 5. CDR3 coding DNA: TGTGCCAGTAGTTCAGGACTAGCGGGGCACTCTGGGGCCAACGTCCTGACTTTC. Amino acid sequence: CASSSGLAGHSGANVLTF. Based on the CDR3 plus reference TRBV19 and TRBJ2-6, the full variable domain is DGGITQSPKYLFRKEGQNVTLSCEQNLNHDAMYWYRQDPGQGLRLIYYSQIVNDFQKGDIAEGYSVSREKKESFPLTVTSAQKNPTAFYLCASSSGLAGHSGANVLTFGAGSRLTVL.

The gene calls are TRBV6-5 and TRBJ1-1, with D perhaps TRBD1 (6 bases). Trimming removed 7 bases at V and 4 bases at J, with 16 bases between. This CDR3 is built from 14 residues. The germline gives CDR1 MNHEY, CDR2 SVGAGI. CDR3 protein: CASNRQAAVTEAFF. The CDR3 nucleotides are TGTGCCAGCAATCGACAGGCAGCGGTCACTGAAGCTTTCTTT.

This chain uses TRBV5-8 with TRBJ1-1; unclear D gene. This CDR3 comprises 14 residues. Trimming stripped 2 bases from V and 2 bases from J, with 10 bases between. Germline CDR1 is SGHTS and CDR2 is YDEGEE. CDR3 in amino acids: CASSLLGTNTEAFF. CDR3 nucleotide sequence: TGTGCCAGCAGCTTACTCGGCACAAACACTGAAGCTTTCTTT.

The V gene is TRBV29-1, the J gene TRBJ2-3; perhaps D is TRBD1 or TRBD2 (5 bases each). The V end lost 1 base, the J end lost 2 bases, and 10 bases lay between the germline ends. The germline V gene encodes CDR1 SQVTM and CDR2 ANQGSEA. The CDR3 is 14 residues long. The chain's CDR3 is CSVEGGIHTDTQYF. The CDR3 bases are TGCAGCGTTGAAGGGGGGATCCACACAGATACGCAGTATTTT.

The gene calls are TRBV4-1 and TRBJ2-7, with TRBD1 as a possible D gene (6 bases). Germline loops: CDR1 MGHRA, CDR2 YSYEKL. The CDR3 is 19 amino acids. With 1 base removed from V and 2 bases from J, the gap between germline ends came to 24 bases. The CDR3 is CASSQGQGTIRSGPYEQYF. The CDR3 DNA reads TGCGCCAGCAGCCAAGGGCAGGGGACAATAAGGTCCGGGCCCTACGAGCAGTACTTC.

V gene TRBV19 combines with J gene TRBJ1-1; possible D gene TRBD1, 6 bases. V was trimmed by 6 bases and J by 5 bases, leaving 10 bases between them. Germline CDR1 is LNHDA and CDR2 is SQIVND (reference sequence). The CDR3 loop spans 12 amino acids. The CDR3 nucleotides are TGTGCCAGTAGGGGGGCTTGGACTGAAGCTTTCTTT. This sequence encodes CASRGAWTEAFF.

The table lists this clone with a count of one. The genes are TRBV5-5 and TRBJ2-7, with D unresolved. CDR3 length: 13 amino acids. The V and J ends lost 1 base and 9 bases respectively, with 14 bases between them. CDR1 SGHKS and CDR2 YYEKEE come from the germline V gene (reference sequence). This chain's CDR3 is CASSLSMSSGQYF. CDR3 sequence (DNA): TGTGCCAGCAGCTTGTCGATGTCATCGGGGCAGTACTTC.

This chain joins TRBV2 and TRBJ1-5, with D hard to call. CDR1 is SNHLY, CDR2 FYNNEI, per germline. The CDR3 has 18 amino acids. Between the trimmed V and J ends, which lost 3 bases and 0 bases, there was a span of 18 bases. For the CDR3, the DNA is TGTGCCAGCAGTGAGGAGGAGGGAGCTAGGGATAGCAATCAGCCCCAGCATTTT. Amino acid sequence: CASSEEEGARDSNQPQHF.

The rearrangement uses TRBV29-1 and TRBJ2-7; tentatively, D is TRBD1 (6 bases). The ends were cut back, 5 bases at V and 6 bases at J, with 17 bases in the middle. The CDR3 has 13 amino acids. Per germline, CDR1 SQVTM and CDR2 ANQGSEA. The CDR3 nucleotides are TGCAGCGTTAAAGGGGGTGAATATTCCGAGCAGTACTTC. It specifies CSVKGGEYSEQYF.

This chain connects TRBV27 to TRBJ1-2; D may be TRBD1 (6 bases). Per the germline V gene, CDR1 is MNHEY and CDR2 is SMNVEV (reference sequence). Trimming took 1 base from V and 5 from J, leaving 20 bases between them. This CDR3 contains 17 residues. The DNA of the CDR3 is TGTGCCAGCAGTTTATTCGGCGGTGTCCGAGGGGGTTATGGCTACACCTTC. Amino acid sequence: CASSLFGGVRGGYGYTF.

This chain links TRBV11-2 with TRBJ2-1; either TRBD1 or TRBD2 may supply D (5 bases each). The CDR3 is 18 amino acids. Germline V gives CDR1 SGHAT, CDR2 FQNNGV. Trimming cost V 5 bases and J 9 bases, with 29 bases left between them. CDR3 DNA: TGTGCCAGCAGCCCGGCGGTGTTAAGGTGGGGACCTAGGGTTGAGCAGTTCTTC. Translation gives CASSPAVLRWGPRVEQFF.

The rearrangement uses TRBV7-9 and TRBJ1-1; TRBD1 agrees at 9 bases. Germline CDR1 SEHNR, CDR2 FQNEAQ (reference sequence). CDR3 length equals 16 residues. The V and J ends lost 8 bases and 3 bases, in that order; junction bases with no gene match: 13. As DNA, the CDR3 is TGTGCCAGCTCCTCCCGGGACAGGGAAAGGGACACTGAAGCTTTCTTT. This sequence encodes CASSSRDRERDTEAFF. Complete variable domain (other parts from reference TRBV7-9 and TRBJ1-1): DTGVSQNPRHKITKRGQNVTFRCDPISEHNRLYWYRQTLGQGPEFLTYFQNEAQLEKSRLLSDRFSAERPKGSFSTLEIQRTEQGDSAMYLCASSSRDRERDTEAFFGQGTRLTVV.

The rearrangement uses TRBV25-1 and TRBJ2-3; D is ambiguous. The V end lost 0 bases, the J end lost 6 bases, and 4 bases lay between the germline ends. CDR3 length: 12 amino acids. Germline V gives CDR1 MGHDK, CDR2 SYGVNS. CDR3 region: CASSEYGDTQYF. CDR3 DNA: TGTGCCAGCAGTGAATACGGGGATACGCAGTATTTT. The whole variable domain, remainder taken from reference TRBV25-1 and TRBJ2-3, is EADIYQTPRYLVIGTGKKITLECSQTMGHDKMYWYQQDPGMELHLIHYSYGVNSTEKGDLSSESTVSRIRTEHFPLTLESARPSHTSQYLCASSEYGDTQYFGPGTRLTVL.

This sequence joins TRBV29-1 and TRBJ2-7; perhaps TRBD2 as D (5 bases). Germline CDR1 reads SQVTM; CDR2 reads ANQGSEA. This CDR3 has 13 residues. Deletions cut 7 bases from V and 0 bases from J, with 13 bases between. The CDR3 coding sequence is TGCAGCGGAAGGACGGGGAGCTCCTACGAGCAGTACTTC. Translation: CSGRTGSSYEQYF.

This clone was found a few times. The genes are TRBV27 and TRBJ1-5; the D is unclear. The germline gives CDR1 MNHEY, CDR2 SMNVEV (reference sequence). The CDR3 spans 14 residues. Between the trimmed V and J ends, which lost 2 bases and 2 bases, there was a span of 7 bases. The CDR3 reads CASSLARGNQPQHF. The CDR3 nucleotides are TGTGCCAGCAGTTTAGCGCGGGGCAATCAGCCCCAGCATTTT.

The chain links TRBV19 to TRBJ1-2; 11 nucleotides line up with TRBD1. Germline trimming cut 6 bases from V and 6 bases from J; bases unmatched to any gene: 3. CDR1 is LNHDA and CDR2 is SQIVND in the germline V gene (reference sequence). The CDR3 runs 13 residues. CDR3 sequence: CASRWGQGDGYTF. The CDR3 nucleotides read TGTGCCAGTAGGTGGGGACAGGGGGATGGCTACACCTTC.

V usage is TRBV5-1 and J usage is TRBJ2-5; TRBD1 or TRBD2 may be the D gene (5 bases each). CDR3 size: 15 residues. Germline V gives CDR1 SGHRS, CDR2 YFSETQ. Trimming took off 2 bases at V and 5 bases at J, with 16 bases between the two ends. The CDR3 sequence is CASSFIGGNSETQYF. The CDR3 DNA sequence: TGCGCCAGCAGCTTTATTGGGGGTAACTCGGAGACCCAGTACTTC.

CDR3 in DNA: TGTGCCAGCAGTTGGACAGGGGGCGAGGAAAAACTGTTTTTT. It yields the protein CASSWTGGEEKLFF. The J gene is TRBJ1-4, the V gene TRBV27, with 11 positions matching TRBD1. Germline values: CDR1 MNHEY, CDR2 SMNVEV (reference sequence). Germline trimming cut 4 bases from V and 8 bases from J; bases unmatched to any gene: 3. The CDR3 is 14 amino acids.

The V and J genes are TRBV27 and TRBJ2-7; 11 bases map to TRBD1. J lost 6 bases, V lost 3 bases, and 7 bases had no gene match. Germline assignment: CDR1 MNHEY and CDR2 SMNVEV (reference sequence). CDR3 length equals 15 residues. The DNA for the CDR3 is TGTGCCAGCAGTTTTCTCGGACAGGGGGCGCGCGAGCAGTACTTC. This codes for CASSFLGQGAREQYF.

This chain uses TRBV16 with TRBJ1-2, with 12 bases fitting TRBD1. Losses at the gene ends were 2 bases for V and 2 bases for J; bases not matched to a gene: 6. The length of the CDR3 is 17 residues. Germline V gene data show CDR1 as KGHSY and CDR2 as FQNENV. DNA of the CDR3: TGTGCCAGCAGCCAAGGGACAGGGGGCCCTGCAAACTATGGCTACACCTTC. It encodes CASSQGTGGPANYGYTF.

The chain employs TRBV6-5 and TRBJ1-1, with D tentatively TRBD1 (6 bases). The germline V and J ends were trimmed by 6 bases and 1 base, with 15 bases remaining between them. This CDR3 has 15 residues. In germline, CDR1 is MNHEY, CDR2 SVGAGI. In DNA form, the CDR3 reads TGTGCCAGCAGCCCCAAACAGGGACCGAACACTGAAGCTTTCTTT. Protein product: CASSPKQGPNTEAFF.